This T cell receptor beta chain appears in the sequencing data of a study of identical twins. A word on this clonotype: As yet, its antigen is unknown.

This CDR3 region has 14 residues. The V end was cut by 6 bases, the J end by 4 bases, with 15 bases between. Study results and limitations: There were fewer insertions in abundant cord blood beta clonotypes, but memory repertoires showed no such pattern.

Through template switching, a universal primer site was introduced, and the cDNA contained unique molecular identifiers. In TCRdb, the 5' RACE reads were re-called with MiXCR into one record per CDR3 protein. The sample includes around 490,000 distinct CDR3 sequences, roughly 15% of them seen just once. These sequences were also reported in another study, on yellow fever vaccine responses in identical twins.

The sample taken for sequencing was CD4+ T cells sorted from blood. The TCR was taken from a woman under 30 in good health. V gene TRBV12-3 or TRBV12-4 combines with J gene TRBJ1-1; D possibly corresponds to TRBD1 (5 bases). CDR3 sequence (DNA): TGTGCCAGCAGCCGACAAGGGGCTGCCACTGAAGCTTTCTTT. Encoded protein: CASSRQGAATEAFF.